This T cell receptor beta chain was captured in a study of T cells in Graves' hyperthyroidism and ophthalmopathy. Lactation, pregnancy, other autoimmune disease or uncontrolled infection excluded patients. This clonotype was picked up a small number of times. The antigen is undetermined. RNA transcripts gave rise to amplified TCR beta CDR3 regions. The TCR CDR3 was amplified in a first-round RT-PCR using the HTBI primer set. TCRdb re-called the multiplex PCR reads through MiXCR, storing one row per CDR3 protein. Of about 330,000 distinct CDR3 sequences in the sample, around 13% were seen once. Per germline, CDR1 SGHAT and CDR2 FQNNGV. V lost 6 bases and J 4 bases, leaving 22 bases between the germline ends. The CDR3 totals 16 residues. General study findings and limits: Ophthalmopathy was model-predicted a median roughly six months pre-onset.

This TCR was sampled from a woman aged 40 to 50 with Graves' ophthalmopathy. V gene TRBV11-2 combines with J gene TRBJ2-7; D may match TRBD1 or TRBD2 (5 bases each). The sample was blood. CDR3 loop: CASSLYFGGPAYEQYF. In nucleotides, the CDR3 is TGTGCCAGCAGTTTATACTTTGGGGGTCCGGCGTACGAGCAGTACTTC.